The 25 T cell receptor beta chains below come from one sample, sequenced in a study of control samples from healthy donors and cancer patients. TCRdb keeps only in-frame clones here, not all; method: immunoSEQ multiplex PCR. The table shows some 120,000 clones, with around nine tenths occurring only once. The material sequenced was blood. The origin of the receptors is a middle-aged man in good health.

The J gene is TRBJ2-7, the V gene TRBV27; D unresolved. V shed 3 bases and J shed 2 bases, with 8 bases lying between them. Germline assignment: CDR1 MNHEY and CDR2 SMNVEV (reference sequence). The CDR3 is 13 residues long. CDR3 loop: CASSFPSAYEQYF. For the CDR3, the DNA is TGTGCCAGCAGTTTCCCGTCTGCCTACGAGCAGTACTTC.

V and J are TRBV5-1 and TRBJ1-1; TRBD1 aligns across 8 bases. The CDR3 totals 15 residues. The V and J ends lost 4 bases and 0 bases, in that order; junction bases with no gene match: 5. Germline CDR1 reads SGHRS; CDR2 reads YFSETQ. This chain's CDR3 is CASSGRDRLNTEAFF. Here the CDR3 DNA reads TGCGCCAGCAGCGGCCGGGACAGGCTGAACACTGAAGCTTTCTTT.

The CDR3 is CASSLGQGGTGELFF. DNA of the CDR3: TGTGCCAGCAGTTTAGGACAGGGGGGAACCGGGGAGCTGTTTTTT. The chain links TRBV6-5 to TRBJ2-2; 10 nucleotides align to TRBD1. CDR3 length: 15 residues. Germline V CDR1 and CDR2: MNHEY, SVGAGI. V was pared by 4 bases and J by 5 bases, with 4 bases of the junction left unmatched.

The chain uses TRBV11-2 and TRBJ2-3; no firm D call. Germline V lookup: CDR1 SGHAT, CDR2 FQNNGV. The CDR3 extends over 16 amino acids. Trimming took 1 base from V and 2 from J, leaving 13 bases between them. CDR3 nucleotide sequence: TGTGCCAGCAGCTTAGTGGTCACTCAGGTCACAGATACGCAGTATTTT. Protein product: CASSLVVTQVTDTQYF.

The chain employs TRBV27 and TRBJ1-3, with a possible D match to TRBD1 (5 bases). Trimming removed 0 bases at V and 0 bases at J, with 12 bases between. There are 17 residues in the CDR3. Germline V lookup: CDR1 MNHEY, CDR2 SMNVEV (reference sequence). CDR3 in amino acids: CASSLSSGPNSGNTIYF. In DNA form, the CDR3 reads TGTGCCAGCAGTTTATCCTCAGGGCCCAACTCTGGAAACACCATATATTTT.

In DNA, the CDR3 is TGTGCCAGCAGCCCCAATACAGGGGCCGGGGAGCTGTTTTTT. Protein product: CASSPNTGAGELFF. The rearrangement links TRBV11-2 to TRBJ2-2; TRBD1 agrees at 7 bases. CDR3 length: 14 residues. The germline gives CDR1 SGHAT, CDR2 FQNNGV. Trimming at V came to 5 bases and at J to 6 bases, leaving 6 bases not matched to a gene.

CDR3 bases: TGTGCCAGCAGTGGGCGGGGGGACTTAAGCACAGATACGCAGTATTTT. This codes for CASSGRGDLSTDTQYF. This chain joins TRBV27 and TRBJ2-3; TRBD2 aligns across 8 bases. V shed 5 bases, J shed 0 bases, and the junction held 7 bases outside the gene matches. CDR3 size: 16 residues. Looked up from germline, CDR1 is MNHEY and CDR2 is SMNVEV (reference sequence).

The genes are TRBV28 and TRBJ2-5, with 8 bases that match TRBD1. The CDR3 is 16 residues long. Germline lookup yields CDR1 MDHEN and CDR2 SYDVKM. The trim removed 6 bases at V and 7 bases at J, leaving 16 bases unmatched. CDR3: CASSSRGQAFKATQYF. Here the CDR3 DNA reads TGTGCCAGCAGCTCACGGGGACAGGCTTTTAAAGCGACCCAGTACTTC.

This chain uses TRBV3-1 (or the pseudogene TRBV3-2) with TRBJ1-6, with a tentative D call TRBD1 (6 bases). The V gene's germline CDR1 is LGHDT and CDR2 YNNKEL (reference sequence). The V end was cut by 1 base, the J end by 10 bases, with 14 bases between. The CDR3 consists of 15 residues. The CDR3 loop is CASSQVGGGRSPLHF. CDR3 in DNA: TGTGCCAGCAGCCAAGTCGGAGGGGGTAGGTCACCCCTCCACTTT.

The CDR3 protein is CASSTGAETQYF. The CDR3 nucleotides read TGTGCCAGCTCAACAGGGGCAGAGACCCAGTACTTC. The chain joins TRBV18 to TRBJ2-5; TRBD1 aligns across 7 bases. Germline lookup yields CDR1 KGHSH and CDR2 LQKENI. The CDR3 is 12 amino acids. V was pared by 5 bases and J by 4 bases, with 1 base of the junction left unmatched.

Here the CDR3 DNA reads TGTGCCAGCAGTCTCCCCCGGGGGGATGAGCAGTTCTTC. Translating it yields CASSLPRGDEQFF. V and J are TRBV27 and TRBJ2-1, with TRBD2 matching 7 bases. The germline gives CDR1 MNHEY, CDR2 SMNVEV (reference sequence). The J segment lost 8 bases and the V segment lost 5 bases, leaving 6 bases of the junction unmatched. The CDR3 totals 13 residues.

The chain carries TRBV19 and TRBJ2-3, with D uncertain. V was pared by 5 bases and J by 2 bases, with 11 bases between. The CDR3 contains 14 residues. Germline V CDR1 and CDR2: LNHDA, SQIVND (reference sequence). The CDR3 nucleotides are TGTGCCAGTAGTGTGCAGGTATCCACAGATACGCAGTATTTT. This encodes CASSVQVSTDTQYF.

CDR3 loop: CASRGSPGAYEQYF. In DNA form, the CDR3 reads TGCGCCAGCAGGGGTTCCCCCGGGGCCTACGAGCAGTACTTC. The V gene is TRBV5-1, the J gene TRBJ2-7; D is possibly TRBD2 (5 bases). Trimming shortened V by 5 bases and J by 2 bases, and 14 bases separated the two germline ends. The CDR3 runs 14 residues. Germline CDR1 and CDR2: SGHRS and YFSETQ.

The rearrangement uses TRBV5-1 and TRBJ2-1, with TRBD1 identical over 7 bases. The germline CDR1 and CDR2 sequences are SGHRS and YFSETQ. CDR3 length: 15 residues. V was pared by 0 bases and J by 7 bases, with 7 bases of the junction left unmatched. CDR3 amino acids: CASSLVGTVRNEQFF. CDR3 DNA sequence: TGCGCCAGCAGCTTGGTAGGGACAGTCAGGAATGAGCAGTTCTTC.

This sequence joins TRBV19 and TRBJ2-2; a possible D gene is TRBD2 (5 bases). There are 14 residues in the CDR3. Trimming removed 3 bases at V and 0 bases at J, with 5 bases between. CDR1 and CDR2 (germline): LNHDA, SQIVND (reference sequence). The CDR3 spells CASSIGTNTGELFF. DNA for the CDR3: TGTGCCAGTAGTATCGGGACGAACACCGGGGAGCTGTTTTTT.

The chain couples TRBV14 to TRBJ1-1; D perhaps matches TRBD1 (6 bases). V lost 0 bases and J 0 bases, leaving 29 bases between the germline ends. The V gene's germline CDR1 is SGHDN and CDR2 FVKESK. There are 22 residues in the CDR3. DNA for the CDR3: TGTGCCAGCAGCCAAGAAATGGGGTTACAGGGAGGCGAATGGTCGATGAACACTGAAGCTTTCTTT. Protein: CASSQEMGLQGGEWSMNTEAFF.

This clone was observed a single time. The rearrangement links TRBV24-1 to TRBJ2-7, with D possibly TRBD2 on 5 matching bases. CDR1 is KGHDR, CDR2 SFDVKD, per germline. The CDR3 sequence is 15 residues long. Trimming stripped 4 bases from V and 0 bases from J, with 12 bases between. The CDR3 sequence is CATSDPGRGSYEQYF. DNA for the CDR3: TGTGCCACCAGTGACCCCGGTCGGGGCTCCTACGAGCAGTACTTC.

The CDR3 spells CASHPGQGYEQYF. CDR3 sequence (DNA): TGTGCCAGCCATCCGGGACAGGGCTACGAGCAGTACTTC. The chain uses TRBV7-2 and TRBJ2-7; 9 positions agree with TRBD1. There are 13 residues in the CDR3. Looked up from germline, CDR1 is SGHTA and CDR2 is FQGNSA. With 8 bases clipped from V and 3 bases from J, the junction kept 5 bases outside the gene matches.

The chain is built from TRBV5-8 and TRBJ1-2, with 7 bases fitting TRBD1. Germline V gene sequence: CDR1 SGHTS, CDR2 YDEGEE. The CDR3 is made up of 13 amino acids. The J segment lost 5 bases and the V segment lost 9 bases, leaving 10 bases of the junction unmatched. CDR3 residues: CATARGTVYGYTF. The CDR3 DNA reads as TGTGCCACCGCTCGGGGGACAGTGTATGGCTACACCTTC.

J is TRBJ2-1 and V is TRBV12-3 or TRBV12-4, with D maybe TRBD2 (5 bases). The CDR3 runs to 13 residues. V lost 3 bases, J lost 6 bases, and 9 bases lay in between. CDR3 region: CASSFPGVNEQFF. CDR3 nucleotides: TGTGCCAGCAGTTTCCCCGGGGTCAATGAGCAGTTCTTC.

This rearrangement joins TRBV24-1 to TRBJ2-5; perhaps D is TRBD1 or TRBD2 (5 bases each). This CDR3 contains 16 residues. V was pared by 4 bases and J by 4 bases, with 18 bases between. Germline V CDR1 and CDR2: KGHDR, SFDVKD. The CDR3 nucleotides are TGTGCCACCAGTGACACCGGGGCCGGAGGAGGAGAGACCCAGTACTTC. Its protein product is CATSDTGAGGGETQYF.

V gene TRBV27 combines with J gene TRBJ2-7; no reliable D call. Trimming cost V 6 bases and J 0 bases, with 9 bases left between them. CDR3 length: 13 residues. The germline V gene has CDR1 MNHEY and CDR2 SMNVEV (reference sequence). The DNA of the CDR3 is TGTGCCAGCAGCCAAGACATCTCCTACGAGCAGTACTTC. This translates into CASSQDISYEQYF.

The CDR3 protein is CSVLQGLVNTEAFF. The CDR3 DNA reads as TGCAGCGTCCTCCAGGGGCTGGTGAACACTGAAGCTTTCTTT. The chain is built from TRBV29-1 and TRBJ1-1; D possibly corresponds to TRBD1 (6 bases). This CDR3 is 14 amino acids long. V lost 6 bases, J lost 0 bases, and 14 bases lay in between. CDR1 is SQVTM, CDR2 ANQGSEA, per germline.

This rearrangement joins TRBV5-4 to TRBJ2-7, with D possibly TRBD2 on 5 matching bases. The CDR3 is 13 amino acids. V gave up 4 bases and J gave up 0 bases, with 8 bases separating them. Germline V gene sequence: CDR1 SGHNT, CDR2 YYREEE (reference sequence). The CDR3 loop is CASSGGSSYEQYF. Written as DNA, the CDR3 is TGTGCCAGCAGCGGTGGGAGCTCCTACGAGCAGTACTTC.

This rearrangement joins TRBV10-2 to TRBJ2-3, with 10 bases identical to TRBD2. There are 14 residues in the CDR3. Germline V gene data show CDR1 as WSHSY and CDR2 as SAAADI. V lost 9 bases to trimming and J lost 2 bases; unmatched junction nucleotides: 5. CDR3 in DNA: TGCGCCAGTACTAGCGGGGACCTCACAGATACGCAGTATTTT. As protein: CASTSGDLTDTQYF.